This entry is about one TCR beta chain. This clone was seen once. Its antigen is not yet known. No clone much larger than this one lies a single base away; base qualities are absent. The library was generated by the immunoSEQ multiplex PCR assay. For the multiplex PCR, a mixture combining 60 forward primers for TCR Vbeta segments and 13 reverse primers for TCR Jbeta segments was used. A multiplex PCR assay on genomic DNA amplified the CDR3 region of rearranged TCR beta genes. Amplified TCR beta libraries were sequenced as 87-base-pair reads on the Illumina HiSeq System. The original pipeline was this. In a later analysis, tens of millions of unique TCR beta chains were counted across the roughly 670 repertoires, and roughly 9.9 million of these chains were shared by at least two donors. To remove PCR and sequencing errors, raw reads were error-corrected and collapsed into unique sequences using a nearest-neighbor algorithm that merged closely related sequences. CDR3 sequences were aligned to IMGT reference sequences to assign V, D and J gene segments. For a sequence to be retained, at least a six-nucleotide match to both a V gene segment and a J gene segment was required. Rearrangements were called productive when the CDR3 lacked stop codons and stayed in frame with V and J; all others were non-productive. Following IMGT convention, CDR3 was defined as the stretch from the second conserved V-encoded cysteine up to the conserved J-encoded phenylalanine. In an earlier analysis of roughly 610 of the donors, sequences lacking an unambiguous match to a single V gene segment were excluded. An earlier analysis of several hundred of the donors called V segments functional above 56.7% productive rearrangements and segregating when the between-donor standard deviation exceeded 5%. A statistical classification framework was developed to diagnose cytomegalovirus status using the catalog of TCR beta chain sequences. A later analysis assigned V and J genes by comparing TCR nucleotide sequences with IMGT/GENE-DB human TR gene sequences. A later analysis assigned CDR3 sequences and most-parsimonious VDJ recombination scenarios with the TCRdist pipeline. In a later analysis, every TCR beta chain was defined by the combination of its CDR3 amino acid sequence and its V-gene family, and reads without a unique V-gene family were dropped. As a way to deal with suspected cross-contamination and a sequencing artifact, a later analysis dropped 500 to 700 nucleotide sequences that were highly shared and had low generation probability. In a later analysis, a clonal expansion index was calculated for each public chain from normalized within-repertoire ranks of inferred template counts. In a later analysis, generation probabilities were computed using a VDJ recombination model fitted to out-of-frame rearrangements, and the results were checked against IGoR. A later analysis scored TCR-TCR, TCR-HLA and TCR-CMV co-occurrence with hypergeometric tests, applying a repertoire-size bias correction to TCR pairs. To estimate false discovery rates, a later analysis permuted the HLA or CMV assignments 20 times. In a later analysis, co-occurring TCRs were grouped using DBSCAN, with TCRdist sequence similarity added in when clustering inside HLA-allele-positive subsets. For co-occurrence clustering, repertoires with fewer than 30,000 or more than 120,000 public chains were excluded, along with 4 to 6 repertoires with anomalous nucleotide sharing. TCRdb holds this immuneACCESS table with in-frame rearrangements only. Some clones are missing; in checked studies, unresolved V genes explain under half, and the rest has no known cause. That table furnishes V, J and clone size, whereas the DNA furnished D and trimming. Counted in this sample were about 200,000 clones; around 83% of them appeared once. The leading ten clones occupy roughly 1.3% of the sample.

The cohort consisted of hundreds of healthy bone marrow donors. Cohort members were all nominally healthy when sampled, although unrecorded immune exposures were likely present. The donor tested CMV seronegative, placing the donor among the approximately 360 seronegative members of the cohort. Every donor gave a peripheral blood sample, and the peripheral blood mononuclear cells from that sample were used for TCR beta sequencing. Genomic DNA was extracted from the blood cell samples with the Qiagen DNeasy Blood Extraction Kit. The sample is drawn from a study of cytomegalovirus exposure and HLA in healthy donors (TCRdb year 2017). Notes on the research overall: An earlier analysis of 587 of the donors reported 276 Gb of sequence data and roughly 120 million unique TCR beta sequences obtained from around 190 million T cells. Every discovery cohort repertoire had been produced on one sequencing platform. Typing coverage differed by locus: A, B, C, DRB1 and DQB1 were typed in about 629-630 donors, DQA1 in 522, DPA1 in 600 to 610, and DPB1 in about 450. A later analysis re-analyzed previously published TCR beta repertoires from roughly 630 donors and added high-resolution HLA genotyping to study TCR occurrence patterns. Using immunosequencing, the study profiled T cell repertoires from fewer than 700 subjects and related those repertoires to cytomegalovirus serostatus. The study aimed to test whether signatures of past pathogen exposure could be identified by cataloging public T cell receptors. HLA typing included class I and class II loci at four-digit resolution. On average, approximately 250,000 unique TCR beta nucleotide sequences were sequenced per donor among 300 to 500 genotyped donors of the cohort, with roughly a sixth of those sequences being non-productive. The study combined high-throughput TCR immunosequencing, statistical association of individual TCRs with disease status, and machine learning to predict cytomegalovirus infection status. Donor age, sex, ethnicity and CMV serostatus were compiled alongside the repertoire data. The genetic ancestry cluster associated with self-reported Caucasian donors included over 65% of the 398 genotyped donors. An early release that covered 500 to 800 HLA-typed donors contained 250 to 350 gigabases of sequencing data and around 85 million unique TCR sequences. In the later analysis, no new phenotypic data were used to find candidate immune exposures; instead, reliance was placed on TCR beta sequences and their occurrence across donors. In a later genetic analysis, genome-wide SNP genotypes for about three fifths of the roughly 670 donors were used, and that subset was treated as a discovery cohort. A handful of DR-DQ haplotypes were handled as single units for association and clustering because linkage in the cohort was strong. In addition to the first cohort of around 670 subjects, a separate validation cohort of under 150 different subjects was used. In an earlier analysis of about 590 of the donors, high-throughput TCR beta sequencing was used to judge whether each TCR beta V gene segment behaved as functional or pseudogenic.

Broader findings and caveats from the paper: Some IMGT-functional V segments, including TRBV6-2 and TRBV6-3, could not be told apart with the 87-base-pair reads, so those segments were excluded. Most CMV-associated TCR beta chains appeared to be HLA-restricted in a later analysis, and the HLA associations seemed to be driven largely by CMV exposure. Cytomegalovirus status was reported to be diagnosed by the classifier with high specificity and sensitivity in both the original and validation cohorts. Most TCR sequences were seen in very few donors, while some public TCRs were found in many individuals. A total of 150 to 200 TCR beta chains were listed by the study as associated with cytomegalovirus. The authors suggested that the approach could potentially be generalized to other disease states and immunological phenotypes. A group of highly shared sequence variants was considered likely to be a technical artifact of the sequencing pipeline. Roughly 17 rarely observed V segments, including chromosome 9 orphons, were excluded from the earlier analysis of just under 600 of the donors because counts were too low. A later genetic analysis associated a missense DCLRE1C variant with V-gene and J-gene trimming of TCR beta chains, and an independent cohort replicated the association. Compared with the approximately 670-donor mean, donors in an Asian-associated ancestry cluster had fewer N-insertions in productive TCRs, according to a later genetic analysis. A later analysis associated 15,000 to 20,000 TCR beta sequences with specific HLA alleles at a false discovery rate of 0.05. A later analysis found that HLA-associated TCR beta chains were more clonally expanded and had lower generation probabilities than equally common non-associated chains. Correlated functional status among segregating V segments might reflect linkage disequilibrium, but an unknown experimental factor could not be ruled out. Sequencing depth was assumed to be roughly uniform across donors in the presence/absence analyses, though that assumption may not hold. According to a later analysis, parvovirus B19, influenza, CMV and Epstein-Barr virus appeared linked to several top co-occurrence clusters. In a later analysis, the rate of TCR association differed among HLA loci, with DRB1 alleles having the most associated TCRs and HLA-C alleles having the fewest. In vitro tests confirmed that a few of the cytomegalovirus-associated TCR beta chains recognize cytomegalovirus antigens. Strong co-occurrence of HLA alleles, especially DR and DQ, made assigning TCR associations to individual alleles difficult. The only immune exposure information available for the cohort was CMV serostatus. This cohort had only TCR beta chains sequenced, and the lack of alpha or paired-chain data limited which features could be detected. A further reported finding was that TCR beta sequences accurately predicted the HLA-A and HLA-B alleles for most subjects in the first cohort. Because some donors lacked HLA typing at each locus, the association tests relied only on the typed subset. Broadly in line with IMGT annotations, most TCR beta V segments showed up in productive rearrangements about 90% or about 30% of the time in an earlier analysis of several hundred of the donors.

The CDR3 goes from the cysteine to the phenylalanine over 14 residues. Of the read, only the CDR3 DNA is kept; its 42 bases are in frame from base 1. CDR1 ENHRY and CDR2 SYGVKD are derived from the germline V gene. V is cut back by 4 bases and J by 6 bases, with 5 bases in the junction unmatched. The sequence joins TRBV10-3 to TRBJ2-1; 8 bases in between match TRBD2. This clonotype was sampled from a girl aged 10 to 17 in good health and CMV-seronegative. The sequenced material came from PBMCs. The nucleotide sequence is TGTGCCATCAGTGCCAACGGGAGGGCCAATGAGCAGTTCTTC. Its protein is CAISANGRANEQFF.